This TCR beta chain derives from a study of T-cell memory formation after mild COVID-19. Whole-study findings and limits: Some clones that responded were present in memory (sampled pre-infection), which suggests cross-reactive memory joined. Among clones peaking at day 37 in the second wave, SARS-CoV-2 specificity remained unconfirmed.

A note on this clonotype: Its matching antigen is unknown.

TCRdb re-called the 5' RACE reads with MiXCR, one entry per CDR3 protein. Of some 97,000 distinct CDR3 sequences detected, 11% appear once; the ten largest clones hold roughly 40%. Sequenced sample: PBMCs or a T cell subset sorted from them (not recorded which). The clonotype originates from a man in his late teens or twenties who had mild COVID-19 (a few samples of this study predate the infection). Cell type and time point are not known.

DNA of the CDR3: TGCAGCGTCGAGACGGAGGGAGACATGGGTCACACTGAAGCTTTCTTT. Translation: CSVETEGDMGHTEAFF. The chain couples TRBV29-1 to TRBJ1-1, with D hard to call. The germline CDR1 and CDR2 sequences are SQVTM and ANQGSEA. This CDR3 is 16 amino acids long. Trimming pared 6 bases from V and 3 bases from J, leaving 23 bases between.